This T cell receptor beta chain derives from a study of blood T cell repertoires in COVID-19. Study information: Nucleic acid was either cDNA or gDNA, and it came from T cells, B-cell-depleted T cells, or PBMCs.

As originally analysed: Amplification from reference gene primers served as the basis for estimated nucleated cell counts. Sequencing was performed with immunoSEQ multiplex PCR; in TCRdb, only in-frame clones are kept and a portion is missing. That table gives V, J and clone size, and the DNA gave D and trimming. Among 200,000 to 250,000 clones listed, over 80% were seen once. Losses at the gene ends were 2 bases for V and 2 bases for J; bases not matched to a gene: 5. Germline loops: CDR1 SGHTA, CDR2 FQGTGA. The CDR3 length is 15 residues. This receptor was identified in a woman aged 30 to 39 with COVID-19, enrolled during active disease. This chain connects TRBV7-3 to TRBJ2-5, with 7 nucleotides matching TRBD2. Material for sequencing was peripheral blood. The CDR3 DNA sequence: TGTGCCAGCAGCTTACAACCAGCGGGGCAAGAGACCCAGTACTTC. Translation: CASSLQPAGQETQYF.